The rows below give T cell receptor beta chains drawn from one sample of a study of blood T cell repertoires in COVID-19. TCRdb keeps only in-frame clones here, not all; method: immunoSEQ multiplex PCR. The profile shows tens of thousands of clones, around 80% of them singletons. The material sequenced was peripheral blood. These receptors were collected from a human donor in a cohort sampled during active COVID-19. CDR3s include the opening cysteine and the closing phenylalanine or tryptophan. The D gene is left open where the match is weak. Size is omitted from some rows. Given values are once, few, many or a class for expanded clones.

D gene,V gene,clone size,J gene,CDR3 protein,CDR3 DNA
NA,TRBV30,NA,TRBJ1-2,CACTRVDNNYGYTF,TGTGCCTGTACCCGGGTCGATAACAACTATGGCTACACCTTC
NA,TRBV27,many,TRBJ1-5,CASSFSGAYNQPQHF,TGTGCCAGCAGTTTCTCAGGGGCCTACAATCAGCCCCAGCATTTT
TRBD2,TRBV13,NA,TRBJ2-7,CASSLGTSDSGEQYF,TGTGCCAGCAGCCTGGGGACTAGCGATAGCGGCGAGCAGTACTTC
NA,TRBV7-3,NA,TRBJ2-1,CASSLKTGTLYNEQFF,TGTGCCAGCAGTCTAAAAACCGGGACACTCTACAATGAGCAGTTCTTC
TRBD2,TRBV11-2,NA,TRBJ2-7,CASRTGLAGLYEQYF,TGTGCCAGCAGGACCGGACTAGCGGGACTCTACGAGCAGTACTTC
NA,TRBV7-9,NA,TRBJ1-2,CASSWAPGGYTF,TGTGCCAGCAGCTGGGCCCCCGGTGGCTACACCTTC
NA,TRBV7-2,NA,TRBJ2-7,CASSLVGLGGGYEQYF,TGTGCCAGCAGCTTAGTTGGGTTGGGAGGGGGATACGAGCAGTACTTC
TRBD2,TRBV7-2,NA,TRBJ2-1,CASSQLAGASEQFF,TGTGCCAGCAGCCAACTAGCGGGGGCCTCCGAGCAGTTCTTC
NA,TRBV4-3,NA,TRBJ2-6,CASSQAWANVLTF,TGCGCCAGCAGCCAAGCCTGGGCCAACGTCCTGACTTTC
TRBD1,TRBV7-9,NA,TRBJ2-7,CASSHTGDYEQYF,TGTGCCAGCAGCCATACAGGGGACTACGAGCAGTACTTC
TRBD1,TRBV11-2,NA,TRBJ1-2,CASSIQGAYGYTF,TGTGCCAGCAGCATACAGGGGGCCTATGGCTACACCTTC